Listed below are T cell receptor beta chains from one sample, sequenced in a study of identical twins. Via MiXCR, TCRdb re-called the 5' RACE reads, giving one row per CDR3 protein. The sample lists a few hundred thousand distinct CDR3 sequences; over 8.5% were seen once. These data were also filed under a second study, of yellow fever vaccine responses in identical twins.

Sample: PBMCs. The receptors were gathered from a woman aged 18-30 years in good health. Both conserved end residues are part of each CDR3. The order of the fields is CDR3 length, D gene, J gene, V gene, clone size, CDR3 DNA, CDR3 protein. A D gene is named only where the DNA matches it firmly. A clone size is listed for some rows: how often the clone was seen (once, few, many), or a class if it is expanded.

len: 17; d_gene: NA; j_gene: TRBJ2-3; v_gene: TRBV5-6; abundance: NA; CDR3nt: TGTGCCAGCAGCTTGGAAATCTTCGCGGGACGCACAGATACGCAGTATTTT; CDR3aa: CASSLEIFAGRTDTQYF
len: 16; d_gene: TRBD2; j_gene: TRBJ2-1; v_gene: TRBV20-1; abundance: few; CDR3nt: TGCAGTTTGACAGGGGGCGGACTAGCGGGGGGTAATGAGCAGTTCTTC; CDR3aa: CSLTGGGLAGGNEQFF
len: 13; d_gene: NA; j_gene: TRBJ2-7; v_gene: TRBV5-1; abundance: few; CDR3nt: TGCGCCAGCAGCTCCTTGGGGGTCTACGAGCAGTACTTC; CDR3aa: CASSSLGVYEQYF
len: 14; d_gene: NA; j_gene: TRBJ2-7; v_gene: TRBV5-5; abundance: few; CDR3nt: TGTGCCAGCAGCTTGGGAAGGACAGAGTACGAGCAGTACTTC; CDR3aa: CASSLGRTEYEQYF
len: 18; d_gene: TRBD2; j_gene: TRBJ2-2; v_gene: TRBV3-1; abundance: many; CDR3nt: TGTGCCAGCAGCCAATCCGCGTCGGCGGGGGATTACACCGGGGAGCTGTTTTTT; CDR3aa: CASSQSASAGDYTGELFF
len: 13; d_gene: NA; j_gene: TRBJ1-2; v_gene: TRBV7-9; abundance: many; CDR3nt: TGTGCCAGCAGCGGGACAAAGGACTATGGCTACACCTTC; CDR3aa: CASSGTKDYGYTF
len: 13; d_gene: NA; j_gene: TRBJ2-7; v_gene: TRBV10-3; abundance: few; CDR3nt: TGTGCCTCGCATACAGGTGAATCCTACGAGCAGTACTTC; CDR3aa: CASHTGESYEQYF
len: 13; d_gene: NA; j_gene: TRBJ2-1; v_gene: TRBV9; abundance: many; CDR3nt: TGTGCCAGCAGCGTAGGCAGCTTCAATGAGCAGTTCTTC; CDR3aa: CASSVGSFNEQFF
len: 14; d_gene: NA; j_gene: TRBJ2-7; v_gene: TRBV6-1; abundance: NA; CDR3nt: TGTGCCAGCCTGAGGCAGGGGAACTCCTACGAGCAGTACTTC; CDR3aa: CASLRQGNSYEQYF
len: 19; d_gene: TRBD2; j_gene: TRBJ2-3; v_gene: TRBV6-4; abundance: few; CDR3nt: TGTGCCAGCTACCATTTGGGGACTAGCGGGAGGGCTGGCACAGATACGCAGTATTTT; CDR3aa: CASYHLGTSGRAGTDTQYF
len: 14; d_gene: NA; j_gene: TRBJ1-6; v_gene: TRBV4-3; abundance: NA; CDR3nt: TGCGCCAGCAGCCAAGATGCCTATAATTCACCCCTCCACTTT; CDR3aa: CASSQDAYNSPLHF